The following is a T cell receptor (beta chain) sequence with its context. The antigen is not known. Researchers reported that TCR beta cDNA libraries carried unique molecular identifiers. TCRdb processed the PCR reads anew with MiXCR; each CDR3 protein has one entry. The repertoire holds about 460,000 distinct CDR3 sequences, with approximately 45% as singletons. The ends were cut back, 2 bases at V and 3 bases at J, with 8 bases in the middle. Germline V lookup: CDR1 KGHSH, CDR2 LQKENI. The CDR3 extends over 14 amino acids. These data originate in a study of post-analysis software for immune sequencing data. Study as a whole: Relapsing-remitting, secondary progressive and progressive-relapsing forms of multiple sclerosis all featured among disease courses.

Findings of the study overall: Controls had lower frequencies than patients of roughly five TRBV segments, which included TRBV5-6, TRBV5-1 and TRBV20-1.

The origin of this receptor is a girl between 5 and 17 years old with multiple sclerosis. Sequencing was carried out using blood. The chain carries TRBV18 and TRBJ1-5; no firm D call. The CDR3 spells CASSPARDNQPQHF. The CDR3 bases are TGTGCCAGCTCACCAGCCAGAGACAATCAGCCCCAGCATTTT.